The T cell receptor (beta chain) described here comes from a study of blood T cell repertoires in COVID-19. Study-level background: PBMCs, B-cell-depleted T cells, or T cells were the source of the cDNA or gDNA that made up the material.

Methods used by the authors: From reference gene primer amplification, estimates of nucleated cell counts were derived. TCRdb's table, derived via immunoSEQ multiplex PCR, lists solely in-frame clones and lacks some. From that table come the V and J calls and clone size; the DNA was used to work out D and trimming. The data show roughly 150,000 clones, with about 85% seen just once and roughly 8.1% held by the top ten. This clone was counted once. This TCR derives from an elderly woman with COVID-19, enrolled during active disease. Specimen: peripheral blood.

CDR3 in amino acids: CASSIFDYGYTF. As DNA, the CDR3 is TGTGCCAGTAGTATATTCGACTATGGCTACACCTTC. The rearrangement joins TRBV19 to TRBJ1-2; no reliable D call. Germline V gene sequence: CDR1 LNHDA, CDR2 SQIVND (reference sequence). The germline V and J ends were trimmed by 2 bases and 3 bases, with 4 bases remaining between them. The CDR3 covers 12 residues.